The entry below gives a single TCR beta chain sequence along with its context. Germline CDR1 and CDR2: SQVTM and ANQGSEA. The CDR3 runs 15 residues. V shed 6 bases, J shed 2 bases, and the junction held 8 bases outside the gene matches. Unique molecular identifiers were affixed to discrete cDNA molecules within the library. One entry per CDR3 protein, called by TCRdb with MiXCR from the RACE reads. The data show roughly 90,000 distinct CDR3 sequences, with 11% seen just once and about 1% held by the top ten. The data were obtained in a study of human T cells and chemical hapten exposure. Study-level background: Diphenylcyclopropenone was administered weekly to the scalp of patients throughout the roughly 22-week study. The patient population, which was mostly female, had alopecia areata, totalis or universalis.

Time point noted: patch test 3, about 24 weeks after DPC sensitization. This sample's treatment: therapeutic diphenylcyclopropenone sensitization with weekly scalp DPC. Staff drew blood before applying each patch test. The TCR was taken from a woman between 25 and 40 years old with alopecia areata. Some clones in this sample may be carry-over from other donors' samples. The sequenced sample was whole blood, obtained in connection with sensitization to the hapten diphenylcyclopropenone (DPC). The chain combines TRBV29-1 with TRBJ2-3; 10 bases agree with TRBD1. The CDR3 is CSVRSGTGDTDTQYF. CDR3 bases: TGCAGCGTGCGGAGTGGGACAGGGGACACAGATACGCAGTATTTT.